A single sample gave rise to the 13 T cell receptor beta chains below, sequenced in a study of shared clonotypes between healthy human individuals. Naive-designated CD8 cells lacked CD45RO, were positively enriched for CCR7, and omitted terminally differentiated effector memory CD45RA+ cells. The data were produced by immunoSEQ multiplex PCR, yet TCRdb's version contains in-frame clones alone and is incomplete. The data hold some 2 million clones, with about 95% observed a single time. The source material was naive CD8+ T cells sorted from blood. The receptors come from a man aged 18 to 30 in good health.

The rearrangement joins TRBV5-1 to TRBJ1-5; possibly TRBD1 for D (6 bases). Deletions cut 0 bases from V and 7 bases from J, with 14 bases between. CDR3 length: 15 residues. Germline values: CDR1 SGHRS, CDR2 YFSETQ. CDR3 sequence reads: CASSLEPGEGQPQHF. The CDR3 DNA is TGCGCCAGCAGCTTGGAACCAGGGGAGGGCCAGCCCCAGCATTTT.

J is TRBJ1-2 and V is TRBV28; 10 bases line up with TRBD1. This CDR3 region has 14 residues. V was pared by 4 bases and J by 8 bases, with 7 bases of the junction left unmatched. Germline CDR1 is MDHEN and CDR2 is SYDVKM. Here the CDR3 DNA reads TGTGCCAGCAGTTCTCCCGGGACAGGGGACGGCTACACCTTC. The encoded protein is CASSSPGTGDGYTF.

This rearrangement joins TRBV19 to TRBJ2-2, with D perhaps TRBD2 (6 bases). The germline CDR1 and CDR2 sequences are LNHDA and SQIVND (reference sequence). Trimming removed 4 bases at V and 2 bases at J, with 11 bases between. There are 15 residues in the CDR3. DNA for the CDR3: TGTGCCAGTAGTACCTGGACTACAAACACCGGGGAGCTGTTTTTT. Amino acids: CASSTWTTNTGELFF.

This rearrangement joins TRBV4-1 to TRBJ1-5; D unresolved. V lost 6 bases to trimming and J lost 0 bases, with 15 bases between them. This CDR3 has 16 residues. Per the germline V gene, CDR1 is MGHRA and CDR2 is YSYEKL. CDR3 nucleotide sequence: TGCGCCAGCAGAACCAGTCCCGGGGATAGCAATCAGCCCCAGCATTTT. This codes for CASRTSPGDSNQPQHF.

The V gene is TRBV7-6, the J gene TRBJ2-7; D uncertain. Trimming left V 5 bases short and J 4 bases short, with 24 bases between. The V gene's germline CDR1 is SGHVS and CDR2 FNYEAQ. The CDR3 consists of 17 residues. CDR3 bases: TGTGCCAGCAGCCGGAACGTAGGCTTGATCTTCTTTTACGAGCAGTACTTC. It translates to CASSRNVGLIFFYEQYF.

In regard to this clone: Other DNA sequences from this sample encode an identical CDR3 as well. V usage is TRBV7-2 and J usage is TRBJ2-3; 9 bases align to TRBD1. J was trimmed by 3 bases and V by 5 bases; bases with no gene match: 9. Germline V gene data show CDR1 as SGHTA and CDR2 as FQGNSA. The CDR3 runs to 16 residues. In DNA, the CDR3 is TGTGCCAGCAGCCGCCACCGGGACAGGGATACAGATACGCAGTATTTT. This sequence encodes CASSRHRDRDTDTQYF.

Turning to this clone: This sample includes further DNA sequences coding for the same CDR3. The V call is TRBV7-8, the J call TRBJ2-7, with D perhaps TRBD2 (5 bases). The V gene lost 4 bases and the J gene lost 2 bases, with 6 bases spanning the gap. The CDR3 runs 12 residues. In germline, CDR1 is SGHVS, CDR2 FQNEAQ. CDR3 bases: TGTGCCAGCAGCTCCGGGACCTACGAGCAGTACTTC. It yields the protein CASSSGTYEQYF.

The chain is built from TRBV11-2 and TRBJ2-3; no reliable D call. The CDR3 is 13 amino acids. Trimming cost V 3 bases and J 4 bases, with 8 bases left between them. Germline V lookup: CDR1 SGHAT, CDR2 FQNNGV. This CDR3 reads CASSFLVSDTQYF. The CDR3 DNA follows: TGTGCCAGCAGCTTTCTGGTTTCAGATACGCAGTATTTT.

The V call is TRBV10-2, the J call TRBJ1-1, with a tentative D call TRBD1 (6 bases). The germline CDR1 and CDR2 sequences are WSHSY and SAAADI. The CDR3 spans 15 residues. Trimming pared 1 base from V and 3 bases from J, leaving 12 bases between. The CDR3 here is CASSEYGGADTEAFF. CDR3 coding DNA: TGCGCCAGCAGTGAGTACGGGGGGGCGGACACTGAAGCTTTCTTT.

The chain uses TRBV7-9 and TRBJ2-1; 7 bases fit TRBD2. CDR3 length: 16 amino acids. Germline CDR1 is SEHNR and CDR2 is FQNEAQ (reference sequence). The V gene end was trimmed by 1 base and the J gene end by 2 bases; junction bases not matched to a gene: 5. Written as DNA, the CDR3 is TGTGCCAGCAGCTTAGGGGGACTAAGAACCTACAATGAGCAGTTCTTC. It translates to CASSLGGLRTYNEQFF.

On this clone itself: This sample includes further DNA sequences coding for the same CDR3. This chain joins TRBV4-1 and TRBJ2-7, with D unresolved. This CDR3 region has 14 residues. Germline-derived CDR1 and CDR2 are MGHRA and YSYEKL. The V end lost 0 bases, the J end lost 0 bases, and 6 bases lay between the germline ends. CDR3 in amino acids: CASSQDPPSYEQYF. The CDR3 bases are TGCGCCAGCAGCCAAGATCCGCCCTCCTACGAGCAGTACTTC.

This chain links TRBV7-9 with TRBJ2-3; 11 bases are a match to TRBD2. The CDR3 runs 16 residues. The J segment lost 4 bases and the V segment lost 5 bases, leaving 8 bases of the junction unmatched. Germline-derived CDR1 and CDR2 are SEHNR and FQNEAQ (reference sequence). The CDR3 is CASSTYSGGASDTQYF. CDR3 nucleotide sequence: TGTGCCAGCAGCACCTATAGCGGGGGGGCCTCAGATACGCAGTATTTT.

The rearrangement joins TRBV6-1 to TRBJ2-7, with a tentative D call TRBD2 (5 bases). This CDR3 comprises 16 residues. Trimming pared 3 bases from V and 0 bases from J, leaving 15 bases between. Germline loops: CDR1 MNHNS, CDR2 SASEGT. CDR3 amino acids: CASSEGWQTISYEQYF. CDR3 coding DNA: TGTGCCAGCAGTGAGGGGTGGCAGACTATCTCCTACGAGCAGTACTTC.